The 9 T cell receptor beta chains below all came from one sample that was sequenced in a study of shared clonotypes between healthy human individuals. Generated by immunoSEQ multiplex PCR, the TCRdb table keeps only in-frame clones and is missing some. Counted here are approximately 2,200,000 clones, about 93% occurring once; the ten biggest clones make up around 1.7%. The naive CD8 fraction comprised CD45RO-negative cells positively selected for CCR7 and excluded terminally differentiated effector memory CD45RA+ cells. Sequenced material: naive CD8+ T cells from PBMCs. The receptors were gathered from a man aged 18 to 30 in good health. Some clones in this sample may be carry-over from other donors' samples.

The chain couples TRBV5-5 to TRBJ2-1; no definite D call. Trimming cost V 2 bases and J 5 bases, with 17 bases left between them. Germline lookup yields CDR1 SGHKS and CDR2 YYEKEE (reference sequence). This CDR3 has 16 amino acids. The CDR3 coding sequence is TGTGCCAGCAGCTTTCCCCCCCCCGCTAGGGACAATGAGCAGTTCTTC. It translates to CASSFPPPARDNEQFF.

About this clone: This same CDR3 is encoded by further DNA sequences in the sample. V and J are TRBV5-6 and TRBJ2-7; D gene unclear. This CDR3 is built from 12 residues. CDR1 is SGHDT, CDR2 YYEEEE, per germline. Trimming took off 2 bases at V and 3 bases at J, with 6 bases between the two ends. The CDR3 loop is CASSLGDYEQYF. The CDR3 DNA reads as TGTGCCAGCAGCTTAGGAGACTACGAGCAGTACTTC.

The rearrangement uses TRBV5-6 and TRBJ1-1; tentative D call: TRBD1 (6 bases). Germline V CDR1 and CDR2: SGHDT, YYEEEE. CDR3 length: 15 amino acids. V was trimmed by 2 bases and J by 7 bases, leaving 18 bases between them. The CDR3 DNA reads as TGTGCCAGCAGCTTAGGGGGTAGTCTTGGAATTGAAGCTTTCTTT. It specifies CASSLGGSLGIEAFF.

This clone came up a few times. J is TRBJ1-1 and V is TRBV5-5; D is possibly TRBD1 (6 bases). The CDR3 is 14 amino acids. Germline V CDR1 and CDR2: SGHKS, YYEKEE (reference sequence). V lost 4 bases and J 1 base, leaving 11 bases between the germline ends. The CDR3 spells CASSLGHTNTEAFF. Here the CDR3 DNA reads TGTGCCAGCAGCCTGGGACATACGAACACTGAAGCTTTCTTT. The variable domain in full, with the rest retrieved from reference TRBV5-5 and TRBJ1-1, is DAGVTQSPTHLIKTRGQQVTLRCSPISGHKSVSWYQQVLGQGPQFIFQYYEKEERGRGNFPDRFSARQFPNYSSELNVNALLLGDSALYLCASSLGHTNTEAFFGQGTRLTVV.

The chain joins TRBV28 to TRBJ2-7; D is unclear. The CDR3 has 16 residues. Germline-derived CDR1 and CDR2 are MDHEN and SYDVKM. With 4 bases removed from V and 5 bases from J, the gap between germline ends came to 21 bases. Here the CDR3 DNA reads TGTGCCAGCAGTTCCCTGTGGACCGAGAAAGGCCACGAGCAGTACTTC. It specifies CASSSLWTEKGHEQYF. The whole variable domain, filled in from reference TRBV28 and TRBJ2-7, reads DVKVTQSSRYLVKRTGEKVFLECVQDMDHENMFWYRQDPGLGLRLIYFSYDVKMKEKGDIPEGYSVSREKKERFSLILESASTNQTSMYLCASSSLWTEKGHEQYFGPGTRLTVT.

CDR3 protein: CASSVGPITEAFF. Here the CDR3 DNA reads TGTGCCAGCAGCGTAGGCCCAATCACTGAAGCTTTCTTT. This rearrangement joins TRBV9 to TRBJ1-1; D call uncertain. The germline CDR1 and CDR2 sequences are SGDLS and YYNGEE. The CDR3 covers 13 residues. The ends were cut back, 0 bases at V and 4 bases at J, with 7 bases in the middle.

This sequence joins TRBV5-1 and TRBJ2-4; 7 nucleotides align to TRBD1. The germline V gene encodes CDR1 SGHRS and CDR2 YFSETQ. V was pared by 3 bases and J by 0 bases, with 9 bases of the junction left unmatched. The CDR3 runs 17 residues. The CDR3 protein is CASSSARQGLAKNIQYF. In DNA, the CDR3 is TGCGCCAGCAGCTCAGCTAGACAGGGATTAGCCAAAAACATTCAGTACTTC.

The rearrangement uses TRBV5-1 and TRBJ2-7, with D unresolved. Trimming left V 2 bases short and J 4 bases short, with 13 bases between. The CDR3 has 14 amino acids. Per germline, CDR1 SGHRS and CDR2 YFSETQ. CDR3 in amino acids: CASSFDFANYEQYF. The CDR3 DNA reads as TGCGCCAGCAGCTTCGACTTCGCAAATTACGAGCAGTACTTC.

V is TRBV7-9 and J is TRBJ1-1; TRBD1 is a possible D gene (5 bases). Trimming left V 5 bases short and J 5 bases short, with 18 bases between. The CDR3 is 15 residues long. CDR1 and CDR2 from the germline V gene are SEHNR and FQNEAQ (reference sequence). DNA for the CDR3: TGTGCCAGCAGCCCCGTGGGGGGATTAAGTACTGAAGCTTTCTTT. Encoded protein: CASSPVGGLSTEAFF.